The 10 T cell receptor beta chains below come from one sample, sequenced in a study of long-term antiretroviral therapy in people with HIV. Version v3.0 of the immunoSEQ assay ran at survey level. Libraries were prepared by immunoSEQ multiplex PCR; TCRdb keeps only in-frame clonotypes and omits some of them. The sample shows 15,000 to 20,000 clones, just over 75% of them seen only once. Sequenced here: unsorted PBMCs, sampled 0.5 years before starting antiretroviral therapy. Source of these receptors: a woman aged 45-65 years with HIV.

The chain recombines TRBV5-1 with TRBJ2-3; D perhaps matches TRBD1 (5 bases). The V end was cut by 3 bases, the J end by 0 bases, with 20 bases between. CDR1 and CDR2 from the germline V gene are SGHRS and YFSETQ. The CDR3 totals 18 residues. CDR3 protein: CASSSPFQGFTSTDTQYF. As DNA, the CDR3 is TGCGCCAGCAGCTCCCCCTTCCAGGGTTTTACTAGCACAGATACGCAGTATTTT.

The chain carries TRBV6-5 and TRBJ2-5; D is ambiguous. The CDR3 sequence is 14 residues long. The V and J ends lost 6 bases and 2 bases respectively, with 13 bases between them. CDR1 and CDR2 (germline): MNHEY, SVGAGI. CDR3 nucleotides: TGTGCCAGCAGGCCCGGGTTGGGACAAGAGACCCAGTACTTC. This codes for CASRPGLGQETQYF.

The V call is TRBV19, the J call TRBJ2-7; 7 nucleotides line up with TRBD1. The CDR3 spans 16 residues. The trim removed 3 bases at V and 7 bases at J, leaving 15 bases unmatched. The V gene's germline CDR1 is LNHDA and CDR2 SQIVND (reference sequence). The CDR3 DNA is TGTGCCAGTAGTATTCTGGCAGGGACAGCCATTGAAGAGCAGTACTTC. Protein: CASSILAGTAIEEQYF.

This chain uses TRBV5-1 with TRBJ2-5; maybe TRBD2 (7 bases). Trimming shortened V by 4 bases and J by 5 bases, and 18 bases separated the two germline ends. There are 15 residues in the CDR3. The V gene's germline CDR1 is SGHRS and CDR2 YFSETQ. Here the CDR3 DNA reads TGCGCCAGCAGCCCTTCTTTCGGGGGGCGGGAGACCCAGTACTTC. Amino acid sequence: CASSPSFGGRETQYF. The variable domain in full, completed from reference TRBV5-1 and TRBJ2-5, reads KAGVTQTPRYLIKTRGQQVTLSCSPISGHRSVSWYQQTPGQGLQFLFEYFSETQRNKGNFPGRFSGRQFSNSRSEMNVSTLELGDSALYLCASSPSFGGRETQYFGPGTRLLVL.

V gene TRBV30 combines with J gene TRBJ2-3; D unclear. CDR3 length equals 13 residues. V was clipped by 4 bases and J by 2 bases, with 10 bases between them. The germline CDR1 and CDR2 sequences are GTSNPN and SVGIG (reference sequence). DNA for the CDR3: TGTGCCTGGAACGGAGCCCTCACAGATACGCAGTATTTT. This translates into CAWNGALTDTQYF.

As for this clone: At one end the junction does not follow the germline gene, possibly because of a read error. The chain employs TRBV5-1 and TRBJ1-4; D not resolved. CDR3 length equals 14 residues. Germline-derived CDR1 and CDR2 are SGHRS and YFSETQ. CDR3 nucleotides: TGCGCCGGCAGCTTGGCCGGGGAGGACGAAAAGCTGTTTTTT. Translated: CAGSLAGEDEKLFF.

This clone was seen just once. V and J are TRBV5-1 and TRBJ1-4; D not resolved. This CDR3 spans 17 amino acids. Germline CDR1 SGHRS, CDR2 YFSETQ. The V end lost 0 bases, the J end lost 2 bases, and 14 bases lay between the germline ends. CDR3 loop: CASSLANLGFTNEKLFF. The CDR3, as DNA: TGCGCCAGCAGCTTGGCCAATTTGGGGTTCACTAATGAAAAACTGTTTTTT.

The genes are TRBV7-9 and TRBJ2-3, with unresolved D. CDR1 SEHNR and CDR2 FQNEAQ come from the germline V gene (reference sequence). V was clipped by 2 bases and J by 5 bases, with 5 bases between them. This CDR3 region has 12 residues. DNA for the CDR3: TGTGCCAGCAGCTTAACGATAGATACGCAGTATTTT. It codes for CASSLTIDTQYF.

CDR3 sequence reads: CASSLVGRGAGELFF. The CDR3 DNA reads as TGTGCCAGCAGTTTGGTGGGCAGAGGAGCCGGGGAGCTGTTTTTT. The chain employs TRBV27 and TRBJ2-2; D not resolved. The CDR3 covers 15 residues. Deletions cut 3 bases from V and 6 bases from J, with 14 bases between. Per germline, CDR1 MNHEY and CDR2 SMNVEV (reference sequence).

The V and J genes are TRBV7-8 and TRBJ2-5; 8 bases map to TRBD1. Germline V gives CDR1 SGHVS, CDR2 FQNEAQ. This CDR3 has 17 residues. Trimming took 1 base from V and 5 from J; bases not matched to a gene: 12. The chain's CDR3 is CASSLEFTGQGGETQYF. CDR3 coding DNA: TGTGCCAGCAGCTTAGAATTTACAGGACAGGGCGGGGAGACCCAGTACTTC. Combining the CDR3 with reference TRBV7-8 and TRBJ2-5 gives the whole variable domain GAGVSQSPRYKVAKRGQDVALRCDPISGHVSLFWYQQALGQGPEFLTYFQNEAQLDKSGLPSDRFFAERPEGSVSTLKIQRTQQEDSAVYLCASSLEFTGQGGETQYFGPGTRLLVL.